The 11 T cell receptor beta chains below all came from one sample that was sequenced in a study of beta chain features in type 1 diabetes. The investigators reverse transcribed all of the isolated RNA, so they sequenced expressed TCRB transcripts. Using immunoSEQ multiplex PCR, the repertoire was profiled, and TCRdb retains in-frame clones only, with some absent. The sample contains about 320,000 clones, 11% to 15% of which appear only once. Material: central memory CD4+ T cells from blood. The receptors originated from a man younger than 45 in good health.

This clone was seen ten or more times. CDR3 protein: CASSLSAGDSYEQYF. DNA of the CDR3: TGTGCCAGCAGCTTGTCAGCGGGGGACTCCTACGAGCAGTACTTC. The J gene is TRBJ2-7, the V gene TRBV7-2, with 8 bases that match TRBD2. The CDR3 is 15 amino acids. The V gene's germline CDR1 is SGHTA and CDR2 FQGNSA. V lost 3 bases and J lost 0; bases outside the gene matches: 4.

The chain carries TRBV7-2 and TRBJ1-2; 9 nucleotides agree with TRBD1. Losses at the gene ends were 8 bases for V and 10 bases for J; bases not matched to a gene: 11. There are 13 residues in the CDR3. Germline CDR1 and CDR2: SGHTA and FQGNSA. As DNA, the CDR3 is TGTGCCAGCCTCCATGGGACAGGGTTCGACTACACCTTC. Translated, it gives CASLHGTGFDYTF.

This clone has only a few counts. V and J are TRBV28 and TRBJ1-2; D not resolved. V lost 3 bases and J lost 4, with 6 bases in between. From germline, CDR1 is MDHEN and CDR2 SYDVKM. The CDR3 extends over 12 amino acids. The chain's CDR3 is CASSFGSYGYTF. The CDR3 nucleotides read TGTGCCAGCAGTTTCGGCAGCTATGGCTACACCTTC.

This clone was seen ten or more times. Other DNA sequences in the sample encode the same CDR3. The CDR3 nucleotides read TGTGCCATCAGTGAGTCGATAGGCGGTGAAAAACTGTTTTTT. Protein product: CAISESIGGEKLFF. This chain links TRBV10-3 with TRBJ1-4; no reliable D call. V lost 0 bases, J lost 7 bases, and 9 bases lay in between. Germline CDR1 and CDR2: ENHRY and SYGVKD. CDR3 length: 14 residues.

This clone was seen a few times. The genes are TRBV7-2 and TRBJ1-4, with no clear D. Germline CDR1 is SGHTA and CDR2 is FQGNSA. V lost 1 base and J lost 8, with 11 bases in between. The CDR3 loop spans 14 amino acids. CDR3 nucleotide sequence: TGTGCCAGCAGCTTAGGAGGGTTCGACGAAAAACTGTTTTTT. This translates into CASSLGGFDEKLFF.

This clone was seen a handful of times. The chain combines TRBV11-3 with TRBJ2-3; maybe TRBD2 (6 bases). The CDR3 runs to 11 residues. The germline CDR1 and CDR2 sequences are SGHNT and YENEEA. Trimming shortened V by 8 bases and J by 4 bases, and 7 bases separated the two germline ends. CDR3 residues: CASGGSDTQYF. Here the CDR3 DNA reads TGTGCCAGCGGAGGGTCAGATACGCAGTATTTT.

The gene calls are TRBV21-1 and TRBJ2-3; no DNA check was done on the table's D call, TRBD2. TRBV21-1 counts as a pseudogene. This CDR3 comprises 17 residues. This CDR3 reads CASSRLAGYLNTDTQYF. CDR3 in DNA: TGTGCCAGCAGCAGACTAGCGGGGTACCTGAATACAGATACGCAGTATTTT.

The chain recombines TRBV2 with TRBJ1-2; the D gene is possibly TRBD1 (6 bases). Germline V CDR1 and CDR2: SNHLY, FYNNEI. This CDR3 spans 13 amino acids. The ends were cut back, 10 bases at V and 4 bases at J, with 16 bases in the middle. This CDR3 is CANKSDRLYGYTF. DNA of the CDR3: TGTGCCAACAAATCGGACAGACTCTATGGCTACACCTTC.

The chain is built from TRBV11-3 and TRBJ1-1; TRBD1 might be the D (5 bases). The CDR3 has 13 residues. Trimming removed 3 bases from V and 5 bases from J, with 10 bases in between. The germline V gene has CDR1 SGHNT and CDR2 YENEEA. The CDR3 protein is CASSFMTETEAFF. CDR3 bases: TGTGCCAGCAGCTTTATGACAGAAACTGAAGCTTTCTTT.

This clone has more than one count but fewer than ten. This chain connects TRBV12-5 to TRBJ2-7; the match to TRBD2 covers 8 bases. J gave up 3 bases and V 1 base, and 2 bases lay outside the gene matches. Germline CDR1 reads LGHNT; CDR2 reads FRNRAP. CDR3 length equals 14 residues. DNA of the CDR3: TGTGCTAGTGGTTTGGGGACTAGCCGCTACGAGCAGTACTTC. This translates into CASGLGTSRYEQYF.

This clone was seen only a few times. The chain couples TRBV11-2 to TRBJ2-5, with TRBD1 matching over 7 bases. Per germline, CDR1 SGHAT and CDR2 FQNNGV. The CDR3 runs 15 residues. Trimming removed 3 bases from V and 5 bases from J; junction bases left unmatched: 9. CDR3 protein: CASSLSRGGVETQYF. In DNA, the CDR3 is TGTGCCAGCAGCTTGAGTCGAGGGGGCGTGGAGACCCAGTACTTC.